Listed here are 2 T cell receptor beta chains from one sample, sequenced in a study of blood T cell repertoires in COVID-19. Assay used: immunoSEQ multiplex PCR; TCRdb lists only in-frame clones, some missing. The table includes approximately 280,000 clones, 85% detected once. The sample comprised PBMCs or T cells enriched from blood (not recorded which). Source of these receptors: a woman aged 50 to 60 who had recovered from COVID-19.

The chain employs TRBV2 and TRBJ2-7; D is possibly TRBD1 (6 bases). Germline-derived CDR1 and CDR2 are SNHLY and FYNNEI. The CDR3 covers 15 residues. Trimming pared 6 bases from V and 4 bases from J, leaving 19 bases between. CDR3 amino acids: CASSAFLRGSYEQYF. The CDR3 coding sequence is TGTGCCAGCAGCGCATTCCTCAGGGGAAGTTACGAGCAGTACTTC. Supplemented by reference TRBV2 and TRBJ2-7, the full variable domain reads EPEVTQTPSHQVTQMGQEVILRCVPISNHLYFYWYRQILGQKVEFLVSFYNNEISEKSEIFDDQFSVERPDGSNFTLKIRSTKLEDSAMYFCASSAFLRGSYEQYFGPGTRLTVT.

V usage is TRBV5-1 and J usage is TRBJ2-1; TRBD1 matches at 9 bases. V lost 4 bases to trimming and J lost 4 bases; unmatched junction nucleotides: 9. CDR3 size: 16 residues. Per germline, CDR1 SGHRS and CDR2 YFSETQ. CDR3 nucleotides: TGCGCCAGCAGCCTGGCCTCGACAGGGGGGTACAATGAGCAGTTCTTC. It yields the protein CASSLASTGGYNEQFF.